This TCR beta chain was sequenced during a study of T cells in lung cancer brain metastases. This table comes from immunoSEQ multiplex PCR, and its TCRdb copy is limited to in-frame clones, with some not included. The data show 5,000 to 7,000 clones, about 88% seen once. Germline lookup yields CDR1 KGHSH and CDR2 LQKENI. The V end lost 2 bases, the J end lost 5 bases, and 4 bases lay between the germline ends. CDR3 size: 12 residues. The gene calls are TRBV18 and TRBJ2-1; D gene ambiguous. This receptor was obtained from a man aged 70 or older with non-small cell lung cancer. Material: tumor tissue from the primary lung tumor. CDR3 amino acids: CASSPIDNEQFF. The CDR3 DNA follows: TGTGCCAGCTCACCAATAGACAATGAGCAGTTCTTC. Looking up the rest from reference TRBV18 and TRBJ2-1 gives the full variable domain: NAGVMQNPRHLVRRRGQEARLRCSPMKGHSHVYWYRQLPEEGLKFMVYLQKENIIDESGMPKERFSAEFPKEGPSILRIQQVVRGDSAAYFCASSPIDNEQFFGPGTRLTVL.